This is a list of T cell receptor beta chains from one sample in a study of PD-L1 blockade in urothelial cancer. The protocol was immunoSEQ multiplex PCR, while the TCRdb copy is restricted to in-frame clones and leaves out a portion. The data show 85,000 to 95,000 clones, 85% to 90% seen once. The material was PBMCs, obtained around atezolizumab (anti-PD-L1) treatment. All receptors derive from a man aged 55 to 70 with urothelial cancer. Each CDR3 is given with its conserved first and last residue. Each record gives: clone size, D gene, J gene, V gene, CDR3 DNA, CDR3 protein. D genes are given only for firm matches. Where a row states a size, it is once, few, many or the class of an expanded clone; other rows omit it.

NA,TRBD1,TRBJ2-2,TRBV5-8,TGTGCCAGCAGCCAACAAGGACAGGGGGCACGGATCACCGGGGAGCTGTTTTTT,CASSQQGQGARITGELFF
NA,NA,TRBJ2-2,TRBV12-5,TGTGCTAGTGGTTTGGAGCCTCTCACCGGGGAGCTGTTTTTT,CASGLEPLTGELFF
NA,TRBD1,TRBJ1-1,TRBV5-4,TGTGCCAGCAGCGCCCCCGGGACAGGGGGCATAGACACTGAAGCTTTCTTT,CASSAPGTGGIDTEAFF
once,NA,TRBJ2-2,TRBV19,TGTGCCAGTAGTATCCGGGGTAGCACCGGGGAGCTGTTTTTT,CASSIRGSTGELFF
NA,TRBD2,TRBJ2-1,TRBV28,TGTGCCAGCAGTTTCTCGGGACTAGGATTTTATGAGCAGTTCTTC,CASSFSGLGFYEQFF
few,TRBD1,TRBJ2-2,TRBV6-1,TGTGCCATCATAGGACAGGCTCGGGTCGGGGAGCTGTTTTTT,CAIIGQARVGELFF
NA,NA,TRBJ2-7,TRBV5-6,TGTGCCAGCAGCGAGGGCACTCAACCCTACGAGCAGTACTTC,CASSEGTQPYEQYF
once,TRBD1,TRBJ1-5,TRBV2,TGTGCCAGCAGTGAGAGGACAGGGAGTAGCAATCAGCCCCAGCATTTT,CASSERTGSSNQPQHF
NA,TRBD2,TRBJ2-3,TRBV11-2,TGTGCCAGCACCGTATCTACTAGCGGGGGGGGTACGCAGTATTTT,CASTVSTSGGGTQYF
once,TRBD2,TRBJ2-2,TRBV5-8,TGTGCCAGCAGCTCAGGACTAGCGGAAGACACCGGGGAGCTGTTTTTT,CASSSGLAEDTGELFF
NA,TRBD1,TRBJ2-2,TRBV27,TGTGCCAGCAGTCGACTCCCGGGACAGGGGGTATTCACCGGGGAGCTGTTTTTT,CASSRLPGQGVFTGELFF
NA,NA,TRBJ2-1,TRBV7-9,TGTGCCAGCAGCTTGGGAGTGACGGATGATGAGCAGTTCTTC,CASSLGVTDDEQFF
once,TRBD1,TRBJ2-3,TRBV18,TGTGCCAGCTCACCCAATGGACAGGGCGACACAGATACGCAGTATTTT,CASSPNGQGDTDTQYF
few,TRBD1,TRBJ2-6,TRBV5-6,TGTGCCAGCAGCCTGATCGACAGGGGGTGGAGCTCTGGGGCCAACGTCCTGACTTTC,CASSLIDRGWSSGANVLTF
NA,NA,TRBJ2-7,TRBV7-9,TGTGCCAGCAGCTTAGGGCCCACAGGGACCTACGAGCAGTACTTC,CASSLGPTGTYEQYF
NA,NA,TRBJ1-2,TRBV5-4,TGTGCCAGCAGCTTGGTCCCGCAAAGCGAAGGCTACACCTTC,CASSLVPQSEGYTF
NA,TRBD1,TRBJ2-6,TRBV29-1,TGCAGCGTTAAGACAGGGGCTGGGGCCAACGTCCTGACTTTC,CSVKTGAGANVLTF
NA,NA,TRBJ1-2,TRBV11-2,TGTGCCAGCAGCGTGGGACGGGAGACCTATGGCTACACCTTC,CASSVGRETYGYTF
NA,NA,TRBJ2-6,TRBV7-2,TGTGCCAGCAGCTTAGCTAGACAACGCATCTCTGGGGCCAACGTCCTGACTTTC,CASSLARQRISGANVLTF